This TCR beta chain was retrieved from a study of cytomegalovirus exposure and HLA in healthy donors. As for the study in general: Inside one of the first data releases sat about 91 million unique TCRs taken from HLA-typed donors.

General study findings and limits: An analysis that came later showed most CMV-associated TCR beta chains appearing HLA-restricted. A list of approximately 150 TCR beta chains associated with cytomegalovirus was given.

The donors (healthy individuals) were bone marrow donors. This clone occurred a few times. What it recognizes is unknown. Primers for the PCR totalled 60 Vbeta and 13 Jbeta. Produced via immunoSEQ multiplex PCR; TCRdb's table is partial and in-frame only. The profile shows roughly 86,000 clones, roughly 80% of them singletons. CDR3 length equals 17 residues. The germline CDR1 and CDR2 sequences are MGHRA and YSYEKL. The V end lost 0 bases, the J end lost 1 base, and 15 bases lay between the germline ends. The sequenced sample consisted of PBMCs. This receptor was identified in a man aged 50 to 60 in good health and CMV-seropositive. J is TRBJ1-1 and V is TRBV4-1, with a possible D match to TRBD1 (6 bases). The CDR3 sequence: CASSQEAPGTKNTEAFF. CDR3 nucleotides: TGCGCCAGCAGCCAAGAGGCTCCCGGGACAAAGAACACTGAAGCTTTCTTT.